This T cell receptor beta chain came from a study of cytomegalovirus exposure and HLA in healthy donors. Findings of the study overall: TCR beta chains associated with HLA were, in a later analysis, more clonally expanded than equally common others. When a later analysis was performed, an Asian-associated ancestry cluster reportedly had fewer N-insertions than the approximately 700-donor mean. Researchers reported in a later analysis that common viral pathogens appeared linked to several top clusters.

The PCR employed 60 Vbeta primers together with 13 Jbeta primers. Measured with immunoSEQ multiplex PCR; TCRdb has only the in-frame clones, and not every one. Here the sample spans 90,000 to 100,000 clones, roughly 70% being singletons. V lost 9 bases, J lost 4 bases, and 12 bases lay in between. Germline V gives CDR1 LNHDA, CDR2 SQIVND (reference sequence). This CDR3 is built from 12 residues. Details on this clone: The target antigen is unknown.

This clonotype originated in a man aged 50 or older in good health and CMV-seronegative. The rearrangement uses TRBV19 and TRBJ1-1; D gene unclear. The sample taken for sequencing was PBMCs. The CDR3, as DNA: TGTGCCAGCAGGAATCGGGGCACTGAAGCTTTCTTT. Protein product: CASRNRGTEAFF.